This T cell receptor beta chain was observed in a study of post-analysis software for immune sequencing data. In the study overall: The cohort encompassed relapsing-remitting, secondary progressive and progressive-relapsing multiple sclerosis disease courses.

CDR1 is DFQATT, CDR2 SNEGSKA, per germline (reference sequence). This CDR3 is 16 amino acids long. The V end was cut by 5 bases, the J end by 0 bases, with 18 bases between. This clonotype was recorded a few times. Its antigen is currently unknown. Findings of the study overall: Patients used about five TRBV segments, including TRBV5-6, TRBV5-1 and TRBV20-1, more often than controls. Multiple sclerosis patients showed significantly lower normalized Chao1 diversity than controls did.

cDNA libraries for TCR beta contained unique molecular identifiers. Yield was roughly 0.5 million cDNA molecules from around 1 to 9.1 million T cells. TCRdb used MiXCR to reprocess the PCR reads, holding one entry per CDR3 protein. The data show about 570,000 distinct CDR3 sequences, with approximately 31% seen just once and about 5.6% held by the top ten. The chain links TRBV20-1 to TRBJ2-3; D assignment may be TRBD1 or TRBD2 (5 bases each). The sample taken for sequencing was blood. The receptor was isolated from a girl aged 2-17 years with multiple sclerosis. For the CDR3, the DNA is TGCAGTGCTGAAGAGGGGCTTAGGACCAGCACAGATACGCAGTATTTT. Protein product: CSAEEGLRTSTDTQYF.